This entry features one T cell receptor (beta chain) sequence. Its specificity is unknown. Generated by immunoSEQ multiplex PCR, the TCRdb table keeps only in-frame clones and is missing some. The data hold about 160,000 clones, with around 89% observed a single time. Whether given at about 4 or about 12 weeks, second doses were pooled. The V gene's germline CDR1 is MNHEY and CDR2 SVGEGT. V shed 1 base and J shed 3 bases, with 8 bases lying between them. The CDR3 totals 14 residues. The data were taken from a study of T cell responses to AZD1222 COVID-19 vaccine. Points from the study as a whole: Only a handful of AZD1222 recipients were seropositive at baseline. Researchers took repertoire samples only after the peak T cell response had come. A mostly white British donor set with more females was recruited, and clonal diversity was possibly underestimated.

The sequence came from an adult who received the AZD1222 COVID-19 vaccine. The sequences come from peripheral blood, collected 28 days after the second AZD1222 dose. This chain joins TRBV6-2 or TRBV6-3 and TRBJ2-3, with a possible D match to TRBD2 (6 bases). This CDR3 reads CASSYFGGTDTQYF. Written as DNA, the CDR3 is TGTGCCAGCAGTTACTTCGGGGGAACAGATACGCAGTATTTT.